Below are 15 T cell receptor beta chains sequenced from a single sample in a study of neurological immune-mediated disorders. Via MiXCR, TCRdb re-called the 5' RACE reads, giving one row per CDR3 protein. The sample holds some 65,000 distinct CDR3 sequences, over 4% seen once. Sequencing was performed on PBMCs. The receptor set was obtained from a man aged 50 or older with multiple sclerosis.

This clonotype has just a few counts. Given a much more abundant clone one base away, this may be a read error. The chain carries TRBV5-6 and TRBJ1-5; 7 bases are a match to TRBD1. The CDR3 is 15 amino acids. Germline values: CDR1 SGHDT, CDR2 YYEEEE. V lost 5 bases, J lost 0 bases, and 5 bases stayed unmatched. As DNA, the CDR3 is TGTGCCAGCAGTTACAGGGGCATTAGCAATCAGCCCCAGCATTTT. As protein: CASSYRGISNQPQHF.

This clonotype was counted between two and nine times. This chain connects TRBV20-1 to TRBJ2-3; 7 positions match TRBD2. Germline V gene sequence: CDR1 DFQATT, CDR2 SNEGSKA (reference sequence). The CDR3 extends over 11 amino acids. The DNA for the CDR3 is TGCAGCCCCGGCGGGGGAGATACGCAGTATTTT. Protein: CSPGGGDTQYF.

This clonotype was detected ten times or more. The CDR3 coding sequence is TGTGCCAGCAGCCAAGCCCCTAGCGGGGGGCGGGAGACCCAGTACTTC. Translated: CASSQAPSGGRETQYF. J is TRBJ2-5 and V is TRBV4-2; 11 nucleotides agree with TRBD2. The CDR3 contains 16 residues. V lost 1 base, J lost 5 bases, and 6 bases stayed unmatched. Germline assignment: CDR1 LGHNA and CDR2 YNFKEQ.

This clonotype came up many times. For the CDR3, the DNA is TGTGCCAGCAGTTTAAACAGGCCAAGGCCTGAAGCTTTCTTT. This codes for CASSLNRPRPEAFF. The J gene is TRBJ1-1, the V gene TRBV28, with TRBD1 as a possible D gene (5 bases). The V gene lost 2 bases and the J gene lost 6 bases, with 13 bases spanning the gap. CDR3 size: 14 residues. Per germline, CDR1 MDHEN and CDR2 SYDVKM.

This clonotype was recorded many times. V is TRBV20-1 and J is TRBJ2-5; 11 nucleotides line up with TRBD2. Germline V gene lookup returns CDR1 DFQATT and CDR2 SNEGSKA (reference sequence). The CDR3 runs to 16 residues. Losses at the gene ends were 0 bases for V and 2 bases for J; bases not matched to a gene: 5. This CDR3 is CSARDPSGGNQETQYF. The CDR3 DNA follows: TGCAGTGCTAGAGATCCTAGCGGGGGGAATCAAGAGACCCAGTACTTC.

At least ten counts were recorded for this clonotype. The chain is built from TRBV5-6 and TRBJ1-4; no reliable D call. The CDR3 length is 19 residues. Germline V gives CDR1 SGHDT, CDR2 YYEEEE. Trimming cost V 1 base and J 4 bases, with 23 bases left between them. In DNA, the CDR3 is TGTGCCAGCAGCTTGAGTGCTGGTGGCAGGTGGATGGTTAATGAAAAACTGTTTTTT. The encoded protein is CASSLSAGGRWMVNEKLFF.

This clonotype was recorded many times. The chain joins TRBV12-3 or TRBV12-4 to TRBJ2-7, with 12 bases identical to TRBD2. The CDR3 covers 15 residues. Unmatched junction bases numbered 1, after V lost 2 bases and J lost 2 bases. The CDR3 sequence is CASSLRLAGAYEQYF. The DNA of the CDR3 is TGTGCCAGCAGTTTACGACTAGCGGGGGCCTACGAGCAGTACTTC.

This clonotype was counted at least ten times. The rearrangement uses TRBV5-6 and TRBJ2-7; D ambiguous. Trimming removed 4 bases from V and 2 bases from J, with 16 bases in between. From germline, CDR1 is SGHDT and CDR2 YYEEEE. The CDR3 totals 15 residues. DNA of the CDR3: TGTGCCAGCAGCCGAAGGTCTGACACTCCCTACGAGCAGTACGTC. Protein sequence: CASSRRSDTPYEQYV.

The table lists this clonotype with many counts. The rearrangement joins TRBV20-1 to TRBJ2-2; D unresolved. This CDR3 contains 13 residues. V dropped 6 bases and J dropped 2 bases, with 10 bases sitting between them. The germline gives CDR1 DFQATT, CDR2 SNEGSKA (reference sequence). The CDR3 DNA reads TGCAGTGCGAGGACCGCTAACACCGGGGAGCTGTTTTTT. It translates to CSARTANTGELFF.

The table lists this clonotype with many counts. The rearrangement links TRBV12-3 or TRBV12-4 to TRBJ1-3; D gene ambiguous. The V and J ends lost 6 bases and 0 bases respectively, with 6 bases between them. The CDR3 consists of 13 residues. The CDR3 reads CASRAASGNTIYF. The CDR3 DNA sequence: TGTGCCAGCAGGGCGGCCTCTGGAAACACCATATATTTT.

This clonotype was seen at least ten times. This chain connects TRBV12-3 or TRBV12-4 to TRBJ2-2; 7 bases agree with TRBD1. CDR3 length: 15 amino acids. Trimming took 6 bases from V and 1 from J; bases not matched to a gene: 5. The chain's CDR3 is CASSKGTENTGELFF. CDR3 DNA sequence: TGTGCCAGCAGCAAAGGGACAGAGAACACCGGGGAGCTGTTTTTT.

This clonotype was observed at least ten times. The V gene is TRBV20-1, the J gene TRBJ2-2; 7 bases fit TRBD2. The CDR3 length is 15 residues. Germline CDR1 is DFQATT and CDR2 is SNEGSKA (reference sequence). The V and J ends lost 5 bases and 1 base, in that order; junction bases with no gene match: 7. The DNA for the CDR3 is TGCAGTGCTGGCCGGGGAGGGTGGAACACCGGGGAGCTGTTTTTT. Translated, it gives CSAGRGGWNTGELFF.

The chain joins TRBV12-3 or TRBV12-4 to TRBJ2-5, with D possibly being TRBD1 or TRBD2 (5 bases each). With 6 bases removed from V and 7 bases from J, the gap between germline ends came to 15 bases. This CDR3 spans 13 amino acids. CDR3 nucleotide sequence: TGTGCCAGCAGCACCGGGACCCAGGCGACCCAGTACTTC. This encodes CASSTGTQATQYF.

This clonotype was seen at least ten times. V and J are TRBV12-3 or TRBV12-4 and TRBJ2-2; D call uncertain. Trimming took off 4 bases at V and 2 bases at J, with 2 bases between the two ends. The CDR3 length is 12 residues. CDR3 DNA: TGTGCCAGCAGTTCCAACACCGGGGAGCTGTTTTTT. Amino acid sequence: CASSSNTGELFF.

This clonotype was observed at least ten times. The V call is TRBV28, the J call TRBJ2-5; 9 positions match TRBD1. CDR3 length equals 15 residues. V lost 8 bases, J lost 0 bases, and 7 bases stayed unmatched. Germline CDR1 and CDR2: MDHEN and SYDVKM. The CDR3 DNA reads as TGTGCCAGCGGGACAGGGAACAAGTACCAAGAGACCCAGTACTTC. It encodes CASGTGNKYQETQYF.